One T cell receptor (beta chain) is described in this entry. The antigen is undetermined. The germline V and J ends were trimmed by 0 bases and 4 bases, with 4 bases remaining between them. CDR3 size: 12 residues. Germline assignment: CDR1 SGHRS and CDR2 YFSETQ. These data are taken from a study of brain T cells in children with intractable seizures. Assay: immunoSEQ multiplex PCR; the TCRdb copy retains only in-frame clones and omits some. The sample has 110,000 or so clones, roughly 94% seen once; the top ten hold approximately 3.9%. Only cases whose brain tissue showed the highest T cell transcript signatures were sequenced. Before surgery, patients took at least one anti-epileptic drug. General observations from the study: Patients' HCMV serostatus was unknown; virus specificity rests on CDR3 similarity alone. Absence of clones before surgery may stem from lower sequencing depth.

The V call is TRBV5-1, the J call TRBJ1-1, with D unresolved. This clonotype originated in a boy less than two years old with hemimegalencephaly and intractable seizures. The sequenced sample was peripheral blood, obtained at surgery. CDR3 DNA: TGCGCCAGCAGCTTGGAACGCACTGAAGCTTTCTTT. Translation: CASSLERTEAFF.